This T cell receptor (beta chain) was profiled in a study of cytomegalovirus exposure and HLA in healthy donors. The CDR3 has 15 amino acids. V lost 6 bases and J lost 2, with 18 bases in between. CDR1 and CDR2 (germline): SQVTM, ANQGSEA. In the case of this clone: The antigen is undetermined.

Primers included in the PCR were 60 Vbeta and 13 Jbeta primers. Clones were sequenced by immunoSEQ multiplex PCR, and TCRdb holds only the in-frame ones, with some missing. The repertoire holds 150,000 to 200,000 clones, over 75% seen once, with 1.5% to 2% in the top ten. Each of the donors was a healthy bone marrow donor. Study conclusions and caveats: A likely sequencing artifact accounted for one observed cluster of highly shared sequence variants. Later genetic work tied a missense DCLRE1C variant to beta-chain V and J trimming. Usually a TCR sequence was rare, but some public TCRs were found in many donors.

Input material: PBMCs. This receptor was identified in a woman between 18 and 30 years old in good health and CMV-seronegative. The chain recombines TRBV29-1 with TRBJ2-3; D may be TRBD2 (7 bases). CDR3 sequence (DNA): TGCAGCGTCGGGCGGGGGCGCCCAAACACAGATACGCAGTATTTT. Encoded protein: CSVGRGRPNTDTQYF.